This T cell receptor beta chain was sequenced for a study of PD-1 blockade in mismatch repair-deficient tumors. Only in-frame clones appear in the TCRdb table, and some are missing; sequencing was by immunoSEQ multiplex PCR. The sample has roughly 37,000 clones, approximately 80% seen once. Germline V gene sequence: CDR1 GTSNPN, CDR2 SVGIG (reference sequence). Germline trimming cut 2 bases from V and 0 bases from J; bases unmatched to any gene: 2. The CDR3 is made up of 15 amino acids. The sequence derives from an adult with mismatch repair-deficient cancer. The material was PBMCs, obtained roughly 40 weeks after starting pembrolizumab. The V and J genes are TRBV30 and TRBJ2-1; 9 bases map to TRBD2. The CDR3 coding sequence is TGTGCCTGGAGTTTACTAGCGGGCTCCTACAATGAGCAGTTCTTC. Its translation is CAWSLLAGSYNEQFF.